Below, 22 T cell receptor beta chains from the same sample are listed, as sequenced in a study of blood T cell repertoires in COVID-19. Sequencing was performed with immunoSEQ multiplex PCR; in TCRdb, only in-frame clones are kept and a portion is missing. The repertoire holds 100,000 to 120,000 clones, with roughly 85% as singletons. The specimen was peripheral blood. The receptors stem from a human donor in a cohort sampled during active COVID-19.

This chain connects TRBV6-5 to TRBJ1-2, with D perhaps TRBD1 (5 bases). In germline, CDR1 is MNHEY, CDR2 SVGAGI. V was cut by 2 bases and J by 8 bases, with 21 bases left in between. The CDR3 sequence is 16 residues long. The CDR3 spells CASSYGQGRGYEGYTF. The CDR3 DNA follows: TGTGCCAGCAGTTACGGTCAGGGAAGGGGCTATGAAGGCTACACCTTC.

This CDR3 is CSVVGRGKNIQYF. CDR3 nucleotides: TGCAGCGTTGTGGGGCGGGGCAAAAACATTCAGTACTTC. This sequence joins TRBV29-1 and TRBJ2-4, with D possibly matching TRBD2 (6 bases). V was clipped by 4 bases and J by 3 bases, with 10 bases between them. This CDR3 contains 13 residues. Germline CDR1 reads SQVTM; CDR2 reads ANQGSEA.

This clone was recorded once. V and J are TRBV7-2 and TRBJ1-4; D is perhaps TRBD1 (6 bases). The germline V gene encodes CDR1 SGHTA and CDR2 FQGNSA. The CDR3 runs to 14 residues. V gave up 3 bases and J gave up 4 bases, with 9 bases separating them. In DNA form, the CDR3 reads TGTGCCAGCAGCTTGGACAGATATAATGAAAAACTGTTTTTT. Translation gives CASSLDRYNEKLFF.

CDR3 sequence reads: CASSLAGGPGTDTQYF. The CDR3 DNA is TGCGCCAGCAGCCTAGCGGGGGGGCCAGGCACAGATACGCAGTATTTT. V gene TRBV5-1 combines with J gene TRBJ2-3; TRBD2 matches 12 bases. Germline V CDR1 and CDR2: SGHRS, YFSETQ. Trimming cost V 4 bases and J 1 base; bases outside gene matches: 4. The CDR3 runs 16 residues.

V and J are TRBV12-3 or TRBV12-4 and TRBJ1-1, with D hard to call. This CDR3 has 12 amino acids. Trimming left V 2 bases short and J 1 base short, with 2 bases between. CDR3 sequence reads: CASSLQNTEAFF. The CDR3 DNA reads as TGTGCCAGCAGTTTACAGAACACTGAAGCTTTCTTT.

The gene calls are TRBV6-5 and TRBJ1-5; possibly TRBD1 for D (6 bases). With 4 bases removed from V and 5 bases from J, the gap between germline ends came to 12 bases. This CDR3 region has 14 residues. Germline assignment: CDR1 MNHEY and CDR2 SVGAGI. This CDR3 is CASSFRQADQPQHF. The CDR3, as DNA: TGTGCCAGCAGTTTCCGACAGGCAGATCAGCCCCAGCATTTT.

CDR3 nucleotides: TGTGCCAGCAGCATACAGGGGGGGAACACTGAAGCTTTCTTT. Translation gives CASSIQGGNTEAFF. V usage is TRBV7-2 and J usage is TRBJ1-1; the match to TRBD1 covers 8 bases. Germline CDR1 reads SGHTA; CDR2 reads FQGNSA. This CDR3 spans 14 amino acids. With V trimmed by 5 bases and J by 1 base, 3 bases remained unmatched.

The chain carries TRBV5-6 and TRBJ2-1, with D possibly TRBD2 on 6 matching bases. Germline values: CDR1 SGHDT, CDR2 YYEEEE. V was shortened by 0 bases and J by 6 bases, with 16 bases between the two germline ends. The length of the CDR3 is 16 residues. The CDR3, as DNA: TGTGCCAGCAGCTTGGGGGGACCGGGACTTGCCAATGAGCAGTTCTTC. Translation gives CASSLGGPGLANEQFF.

This clone was counted a single time. The chain recombines TRBV4-1 with TRBJ2-7; 11 bases align to TRBD1. Unmatched junction bases numbered 5, after V lost 3 bases and J lost 1 base. The CDR3 extends over 16 amino acids. Per the germline V gene, CDR1 is MGHRA and CDR2 is YSYEKL. CDR3 DNA sequence: TGCGCCAGCAGCCATGCGGGACAGGGGGGTTCCTACGAGCAGTACTTC. Translation: CASSHAGQGGSYEQYF.

CDR3 DNA sequence: TGTGCCAGCAGCTTTCGGGGAGGCAATCAGCCCCAGCATTTT. Translated, it gives CASSFRGGNQPQHF. V gene TRBV7-8 combines with J gene TRBJ1-5, with no clear D. The CDR3 sequence is 14 residues long. The V gene lost 3 bases and the J gene lost 2 bases, with 8 bases spanning the gap. Germline loops: CDR1 SGHVS, CDR2 FQNEAQ.

V is TRBV14 and J is TRBJ2-1; TRBD1 matches at 9 bases. V was clipped by 4 bases and J by 8 bases; unmatched bases: 15. The CDR3 loop spans 17 amino acids. CDR1 and CDR2 from the germline V gene are SGHDN and FVKESK. The CDR3: CASSRNLDRGRGYEQFF. CDR3 coding DNA: TGTGCCAGCAGCCGGAATCTGGACAGGGGCCGGGGGTATGAGCAGTTCTTC.

The chain has TRBV7-8 and TRBJ2-1, with 9 bases identical to TRBD2. The CDR3 covers 15 residues. CDR1 and CDR2 (germline): SGHVS, FQNEAQ. V lost 0 bases to trimming and J lost 5 bases; unmatched junction nucleotides: 2. The CDR3 here is CASSLASGRHNEQFF. Here the CDR3 DNA reads TGTGCCAGCAGCTTAGCTAGCGGGAGACACAATGAGCAGTTCTTC.

The J gene is TRBJ2-7, the V gene TRBV6-2 or TRBV6-3; 9 nucleotides agree with TRBD2. The germline V gene encodes CDR1 MNHEY and CDR2 SVGEGT. CDR3 length: 16 residues. J lost 3 bases, V lost 6 bases, and 12 bases had no gene match. CDR3 coding DNA: TGTGCCAGCAGCCCTACCCGGACTAGCGCACTCTACGAGCAGTACTTC. It codes for CASSPTRTSALYEQYF.

This clone was seen a handful of times. The chain is built from TRBV19 and TRBJ2-1; TRBD1 aligns across 8 bases. Germline V CDR1 and CDR2: LNHDA, SQIVND (reference sequence). J lost 7 bases, V lost 1 base, and 6 bases had no gene match. The CDR3 length is 15 residues. The CDR3 sequence is CASSIVQGARNEQFF. CDR3 sequence (DNA): TGTGCCAGTAGTATAGTCCAGGGGGCTAGGAATGAGCAGTTCTTC.

The chain links TRBV2 to TRBJ1-1; no clear D. Germline loops: CDR1 SNHLY, CDR2 FYNNEI. The CDR3 loop spans 11 amino acids. V lost 8 bases and J 5 bases, leaving 9 bases between the germline ends. The CDR3 region has the DNA TGTGCCAGCCCCTCCAGGACTGAAGCTTTCTTT. The encoded protein is CASPSRTEAFF.

The chain has TRBV7-9 and TRBJ1-3; weak D call: TRBD1 (5 bases). CDR1 and CDR2 (germline): SEHNR, FQNEAQ (reference sequence). V gave up 5 bases and J gave up 0 bases, with 17 bases separating them. The CDR3 covers 17 residues. The CDR3 nucleotides are TGTGCCAGCAGCCTTCTGACAGAGCCTAGCTCTGGAAACACCATATATTTT. Its protein is CASSLLTEPSSGNTIYF.

V is TRBV28 and J is TRBJ1-2; 8 nucleotides align to TRBD1. This CDR3 region has 15 residues. Germline CDR1 and CDR2: MDHEN and SYDVKM. Trimming cost V 5 bases and J 7 bases; bases outside gene matches: 12. The chain's CDR3 is CASSLSSTGAVGYTF. Here the CDR3 DNA reads TGTGCCAGCAGTCTTTCATCGACAGGGGCAGTTGGCTACACCTTC.

This chain connects TRBV16 to TRBJ1-1, with no clear D. CDR3 length: 14 residues. The germline V gene has CDR1 KGHSY and CDR2 FQNENV. The germline V and J ends were trimmed by 0 bases and 2 bases, with 7 bases remaining between them. The CDR3 DNA sequence: TGTGCCAGCAGCCAATCCCGAGCAAACACTGAAGCTTTCTTT. Amino acids: CASSQSRANTEAFF. Based on the CDR3 plus reference TRBV16 and TRBJ1-1, the full variable domain is GEEVAQTPKHLVRGEGQKAKLYCAPIKGHSYVFWYQQVLKNEFKFLISFQNENVFDETGMPKERFSAKCLPNSPCSLEIQATKLEDSAVYFCASSQSRANTEAFFGQGTRLTVV.

The chain has TRBV5-5 and TRBJ2-1; 7 bases match TRBD1. Germline CDR1 reads SGHKS; CDR2 reads YYEKEE (reference sequence). CDR3 length: 16 residues. Germline trimming cut 4 bases from V and 0 bases from J; bases unmatched to any gene: 7. The DNA for the CDR3 is TGTGCCAGCAGCAGACAGGGCCCCAGCTCCTACAATGAGCAGTTCTTC. Translating gives CASSRQGPSSYNEQFF.

This rearrangement joins TRBV19 to TRBJ1-1; tentatively, D is TRBD1 (6 bases). CDR3 length equals 11 residues. The germline gives CDR1 LNHDA, CDR2 SQIVND (reference sequence). The V end was cut by 10 bases, the J end by 10 bases, with 16 bases between. CDR3: CATLQGRGAFF. The CDR3 DNA sequence: TGTGCCACCCTACAGGGTCGTGGAGCTTTCTTT.

V usage is TRBV5-4 and J usage is TRBJ2-1, with D perhaps matching TRBD2 (6 bases). V shed 6 bases and J shed 10 bases, with 11 bases lying between them. This CDR3 has 11 amino acids. Per the germline V gene, CDR1 is SGHNT and CDR2 is YYREEE (reference sequence). CDR3 in amino acids: CASTDGGEQFF. CDR3 nucleotides: TGTGCCAGCACGGACGGAGGGGAGCAGTTCTTC.

The chain has TRBV19 and TRBJ2-2; tentative D call: TRBD1 (6 bases). V lost 0 bases, J lost 0 bases, and 14 bases lay in between. Germline assignment: CDR1 LNHDA and CDR2 SQIVND (reference sequence). The CDR3 loop spans 18 amino acids. The chain's CDR3 is CASSIDRQANANTGELFF. The CDR3 DNA reads TGTGCCAGTAGTATAGATCGACAGGCCAACGCGAACACCGGGGAGCTGTTTTTT.